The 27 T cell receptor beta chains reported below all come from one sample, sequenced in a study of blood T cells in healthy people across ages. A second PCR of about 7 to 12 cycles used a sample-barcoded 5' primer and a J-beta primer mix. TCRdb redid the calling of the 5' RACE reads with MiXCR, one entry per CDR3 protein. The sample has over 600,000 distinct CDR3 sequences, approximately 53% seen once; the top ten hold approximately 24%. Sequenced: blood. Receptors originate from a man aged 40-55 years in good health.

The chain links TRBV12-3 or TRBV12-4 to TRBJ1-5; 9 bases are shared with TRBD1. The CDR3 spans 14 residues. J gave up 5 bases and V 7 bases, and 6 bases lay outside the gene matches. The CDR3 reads CASKRRTGDQPQHF. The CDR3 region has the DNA TGTGCCAGCAAACGTCGGACAGGGGATCAGCCCCAGCATTTT.

CDR3 bases: TGTGCCAGCAGCGTCTTGGGGGCGCGGACTGAAGCTTTCTTT. Translation: CASSVLGARTEAFF. The chain uses TRBV9 and TRBJ1-1; D may be TRBD1 (6 bases). This CDR3 has 14 residues. Trimming removed 2 bases at V and 5 bases at J, with 13 bases between. Germline-derived CDR1 and CDR2 are SGDLS and YYNGEE.

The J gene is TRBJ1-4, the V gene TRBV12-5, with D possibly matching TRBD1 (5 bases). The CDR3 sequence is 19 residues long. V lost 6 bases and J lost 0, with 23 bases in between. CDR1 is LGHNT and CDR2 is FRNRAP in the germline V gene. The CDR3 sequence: CASGLYRGGIEATNEKLFF. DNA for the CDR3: TGTGCTAGTGGCCTCTATCGGGGGGGAATAGAAGCAACTAATGAAAAACTGTTTTTT.

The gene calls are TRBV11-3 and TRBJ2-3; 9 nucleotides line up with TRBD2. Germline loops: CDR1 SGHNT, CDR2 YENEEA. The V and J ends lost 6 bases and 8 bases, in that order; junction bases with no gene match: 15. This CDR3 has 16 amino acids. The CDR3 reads CASRGISGRSIGTQYF. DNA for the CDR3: TGTGCCAGCAGAGGGATTAGCGGGAGATCTATTGGTACGCAGTATTTT.

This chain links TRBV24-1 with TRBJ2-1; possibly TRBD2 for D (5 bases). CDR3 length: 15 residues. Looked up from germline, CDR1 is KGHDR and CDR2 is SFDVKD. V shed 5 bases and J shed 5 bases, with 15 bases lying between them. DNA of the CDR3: TGTGCCACCAGTGGCTCAGCGGTCATTGACAATGAGCAGTTCTTC. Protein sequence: CATSGSAVIDNEQFF.

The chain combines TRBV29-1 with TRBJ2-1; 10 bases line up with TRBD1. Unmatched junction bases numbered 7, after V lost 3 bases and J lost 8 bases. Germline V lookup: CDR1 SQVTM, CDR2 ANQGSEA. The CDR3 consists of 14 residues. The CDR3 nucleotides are TGCAGCGTTGACGGGACAGGGGCAGGTTATGAGCAGTTCTTC. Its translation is CSVDGTGAGYEQFF.

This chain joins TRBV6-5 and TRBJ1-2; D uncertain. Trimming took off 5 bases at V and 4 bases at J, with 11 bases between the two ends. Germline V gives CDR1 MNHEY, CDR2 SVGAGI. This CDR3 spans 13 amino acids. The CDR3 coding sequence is TGTGCCAGCAGTGAGGGTCATTTCTATGGCTACACCTTC. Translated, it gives CASSEGHFYGYTF.

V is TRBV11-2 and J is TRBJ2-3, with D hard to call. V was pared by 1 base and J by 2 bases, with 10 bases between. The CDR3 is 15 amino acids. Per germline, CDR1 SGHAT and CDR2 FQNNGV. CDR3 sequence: CASSLGRQTTDTQYF. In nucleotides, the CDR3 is TGTGCCAGCAGCTTAGGACGCCAGACCACAGATACGCAGTATTTT.

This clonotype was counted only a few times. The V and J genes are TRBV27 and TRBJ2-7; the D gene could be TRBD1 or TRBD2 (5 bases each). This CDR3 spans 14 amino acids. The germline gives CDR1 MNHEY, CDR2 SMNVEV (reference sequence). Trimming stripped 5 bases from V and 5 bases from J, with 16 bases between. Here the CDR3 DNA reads TGTGCCAGCAGTCTCTGGGACCGAGGACACGAGCAGTACTTC. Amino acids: CASSLWDRGHEQYF.

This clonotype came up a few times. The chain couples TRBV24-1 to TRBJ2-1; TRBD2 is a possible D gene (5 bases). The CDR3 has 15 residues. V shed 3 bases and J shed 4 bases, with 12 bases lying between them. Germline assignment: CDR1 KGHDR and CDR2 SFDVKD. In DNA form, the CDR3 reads TGTGCCACCAGTGATCGATGGGGAGAGTACAATGAGCAGTTCTTC. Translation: CATSDRWGEYNEQFF.

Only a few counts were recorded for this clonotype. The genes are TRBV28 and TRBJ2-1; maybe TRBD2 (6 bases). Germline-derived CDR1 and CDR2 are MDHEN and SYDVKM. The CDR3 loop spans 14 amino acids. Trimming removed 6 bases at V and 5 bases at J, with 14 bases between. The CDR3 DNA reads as TGTGCCAGCAGGCCCGGGACTTCCCACAATGAGCAGTTCTTC. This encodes CASRPGTSHNEQFF.

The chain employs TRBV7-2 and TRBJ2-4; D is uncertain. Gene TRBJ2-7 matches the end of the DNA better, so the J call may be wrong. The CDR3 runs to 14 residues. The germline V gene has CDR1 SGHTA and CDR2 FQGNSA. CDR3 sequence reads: CASSLVTREYEQYF. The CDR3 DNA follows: TGTGCCAGCAGCTTAGTTACGAGAGAGTACGAGCAGTACTTC.

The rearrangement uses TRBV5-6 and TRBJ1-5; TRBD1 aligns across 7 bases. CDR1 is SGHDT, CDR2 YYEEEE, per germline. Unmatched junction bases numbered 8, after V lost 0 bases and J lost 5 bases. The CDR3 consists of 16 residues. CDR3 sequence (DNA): TGTGCCAGCAGCTTGGCGGCAGGGGGGAGAGATCAGCCCCAGCATTTT. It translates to CASSLAAGGRDQPQHF.

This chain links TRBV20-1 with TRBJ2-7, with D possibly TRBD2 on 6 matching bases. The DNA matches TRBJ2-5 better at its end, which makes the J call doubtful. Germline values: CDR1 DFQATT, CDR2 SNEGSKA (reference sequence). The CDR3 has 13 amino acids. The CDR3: CSARNAGMETQYF. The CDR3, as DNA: TGCAGTGCTAGAAACGCGGGGATGGAGACCCAGTACTTC.

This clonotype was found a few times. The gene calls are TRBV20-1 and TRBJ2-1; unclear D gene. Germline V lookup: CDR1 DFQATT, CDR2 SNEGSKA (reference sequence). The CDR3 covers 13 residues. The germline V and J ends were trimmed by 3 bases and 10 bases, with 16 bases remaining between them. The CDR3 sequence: CSARDRADLEQFF. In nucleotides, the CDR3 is TGCAGTGCTAGGGACCGGGCCGACCTAGAGCAGTTCTTC.

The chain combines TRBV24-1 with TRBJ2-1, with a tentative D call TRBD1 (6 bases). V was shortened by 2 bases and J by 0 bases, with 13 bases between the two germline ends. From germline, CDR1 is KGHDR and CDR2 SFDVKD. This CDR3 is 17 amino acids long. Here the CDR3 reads CATSDSLDSRSYNEQFF. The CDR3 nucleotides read TGTGCCACCAGTGATTCGTTGGACAGTCGCTCCTACAATGAGCAGTTCTTC.

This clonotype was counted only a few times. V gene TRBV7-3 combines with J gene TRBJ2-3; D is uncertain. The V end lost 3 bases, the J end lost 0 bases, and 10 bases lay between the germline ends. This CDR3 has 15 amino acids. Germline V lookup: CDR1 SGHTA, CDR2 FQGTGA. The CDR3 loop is CASSLGITSTDTQYF. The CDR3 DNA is TGTGCCAGCAGCTTGGGAATTACTAGCACAGATACGCAGTATTTT. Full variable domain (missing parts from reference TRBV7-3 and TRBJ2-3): GAGVSQTPSNKVTEKGKYVELRCDPISGHTALYWYRQSLGQGPEFLIYFQGTGAADDSGLPNDRFFAVRPEGSVSTLKIQRTERGDSAVYLCASSLGITSTDTQYFGPGTRLTVL.

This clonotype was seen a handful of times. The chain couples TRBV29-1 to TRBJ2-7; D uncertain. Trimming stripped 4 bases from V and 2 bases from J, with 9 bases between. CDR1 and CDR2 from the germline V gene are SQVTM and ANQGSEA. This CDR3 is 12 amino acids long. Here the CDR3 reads CSVAERPYEQYF. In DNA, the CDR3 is TGCAGCGTTGCCGAGAGGCCCTACGAGCAGTACTTC.

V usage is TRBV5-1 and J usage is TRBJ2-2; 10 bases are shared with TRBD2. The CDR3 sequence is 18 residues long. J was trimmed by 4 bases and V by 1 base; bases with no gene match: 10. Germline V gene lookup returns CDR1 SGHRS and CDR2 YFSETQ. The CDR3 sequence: CASSLSSSGGAVTGELFF. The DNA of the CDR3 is TGCGCCAGCAGCTTGTCGTCTAGCGGGGGAGCGGTCACCGGGGAGCTGTTTTTT.

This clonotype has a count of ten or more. CDR3 loop: CASSSGGHGYTF. CDR3 DNA sequence: TGCGCCAGCAGCTCCGGGGGGCATGGCTACACCTTC. V and J are TRBV5-1 and TRBJ1-2; D possibly corresponds to TRBD1 (6 bases). V lost 3 bases and J 6 bases, leaving 9 bases between the germline ends. CDR1 and CDR2 from the germline V gene are SGHRS and YFSETQ. The CDR3 is 12 amino acids.

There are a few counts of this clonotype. The DNA for the CDR3 is TGTGCCAGCAGCCCCTTAGGGGATCGGTGGGAGCAGTACTTC. This gives the protein CASSPLGDRWEQYF. This chain links TRBV28 with TRBJ2-7; D perhaps matches TRBD1 (5 bases). Germline V lookup: CDR1 MDHEN, CDR2 SYDVKM. There are 14 residues in the CDR3. Deletions cut 6 bases from V and 7 bases from J, with 19 bases between.

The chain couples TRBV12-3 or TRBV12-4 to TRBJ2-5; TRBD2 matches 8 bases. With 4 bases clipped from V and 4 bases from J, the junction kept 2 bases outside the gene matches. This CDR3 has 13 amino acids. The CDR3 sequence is CASSWTSTETQYF. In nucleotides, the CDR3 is TGTGCCAGCAGTTGGACTAGCACAGAGACCCAGTACTTC.

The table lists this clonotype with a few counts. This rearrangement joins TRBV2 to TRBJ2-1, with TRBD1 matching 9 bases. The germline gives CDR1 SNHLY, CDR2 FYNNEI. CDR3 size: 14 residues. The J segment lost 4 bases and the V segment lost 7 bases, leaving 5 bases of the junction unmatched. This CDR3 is CASTLTGGYNEQFF. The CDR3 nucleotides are TGTGCCAGCACTTTGACAGGGGGATACAATGAGCAGTTCTTC.

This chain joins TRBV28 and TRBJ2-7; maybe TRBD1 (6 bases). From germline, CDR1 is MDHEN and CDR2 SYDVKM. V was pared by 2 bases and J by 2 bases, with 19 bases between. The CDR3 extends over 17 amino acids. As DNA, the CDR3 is TGTGCCAGCAGTTTAGTCCCAGCGTGGGCAGGGGCCTACGAGCAGTACTTC. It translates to CASSLVPAWAGAYEQYF.

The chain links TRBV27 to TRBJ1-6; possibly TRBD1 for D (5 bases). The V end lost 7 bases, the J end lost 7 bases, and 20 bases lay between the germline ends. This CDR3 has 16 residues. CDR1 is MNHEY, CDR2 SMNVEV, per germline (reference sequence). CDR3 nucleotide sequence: TGTGCCAGCACGCGCCGTCTCGGGACGGAAAATTCACCCCTCCACTTT. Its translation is CASTRRLGTENSPLHF.

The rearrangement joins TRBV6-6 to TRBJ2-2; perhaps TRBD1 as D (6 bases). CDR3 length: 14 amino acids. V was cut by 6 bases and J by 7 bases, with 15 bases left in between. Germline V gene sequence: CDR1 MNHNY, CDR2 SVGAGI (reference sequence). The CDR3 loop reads CASSHRDTFGELFF. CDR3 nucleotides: TGTGCCAGCAGCCACCGGGACACCTTCGGGGAGCTGTTTTTT.

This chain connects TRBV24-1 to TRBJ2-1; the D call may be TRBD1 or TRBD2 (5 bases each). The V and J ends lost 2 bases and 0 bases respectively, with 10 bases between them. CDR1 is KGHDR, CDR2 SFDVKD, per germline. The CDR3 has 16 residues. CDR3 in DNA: TGTGCCACCAGTGATTCCGGGGCGTTCTCCTACAATGAGCAGTTCTTC. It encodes CATSDSGAFSYNEQFF.